The T cell receptor beta chain described here comes from a study of T-cell memory formation after mild COVID-19 (dated by TCRdb to about 2021). In terms of the full investigation: Most TCR sequence clusters were specific to one of the two donors. Longitudinal TCRalpha and TCRbeta repertoire sequencing tracked T-cell clones expanding and contracting after mild COVID-19 in a couple of donors. Two young, previously healthy adult volunteers made up the cohort, one male and one female.

Comment on this clonotype: The antigen it binds to is not known. Per-base quality was not reported, and no clone a single base away is much larger than it.

From cysteine to phenylalanine, the CDR3 is 14 amino acids long. The DNA shown is the 42-base CDR3, in frame from base 1. The trim is 6 bases for V and 6 bases for J, with a gap of 16 bases between the germline ends. The germline V gene encodes CDR1 SEHNR and CDR2 FQNEAQ (reference sequence). Reads for this sample came from an Illumina NovaSeq 6000. Using 5'RACE with constant-segment primers, TCRalpha and TCRbeta cDNA libraries were constructed, with sample barcodes and unique molecular identifiers added in the process. RNA was extracted from every sample with Trizol reagent. Amplification of the libraries took two PCR steps, and the second step added a second sample barcode plus Illumina TruSeq adapters. Libraries were sequenced on an Illumina NovaSeq with 2 x 150 bp paired-end reads. Per the authors' processing: Reads were demultiplexed and collapsed into UMI-guided consensus sequences with migec v1.2.7. Using mixcr v2.1.11, UMI consensuses were aligned to TRA and TRB V and J templates and then assembled into clonotypes. Clonotypes were classified as expanded or contracted when called significant by both edgeR and NoisET, with noise models trained on biological replicates. For edgeR calls, the cutoffs were a false discovery rate-adjusted p below 0.01 and a log2 fold-change threshold of 1. PCA with hierarchical clustering of max-normalized trajectories of the 1000 most abundant clonotypes was used as exploratory dynamics analysis. The CD4 or CD8 phenotype of responding clones was assigned using the separately sequenced CD4+ and CD8+ repertoires. TCRdb's own reprocessing of the public reads used fastp at Q25 and MiXCR and kept productive beta chains. All rows with the same CDR3 protein become a single entry with the most common DNA and genes. TCRdb, not the original authors, processed these V and J calls. The sample table records 350,000 to 400,000 distinct CDR3 sequences; around 15% of these occur just once. The top ten constitute less than 25% of the sample.

Summary of the overall study and its limitations: The study covered only a couple of mild cases, and larger cohorts including severe cases with pre-infection samples were considered necessary. Some responding clones were detected in pre-infection memory, suggesting pre-existing cross-reactive memory T cells joined the SARS-CoV-2 response. SARS-CoV-2 specificity was not confirmed for the second-wave clones peaking on day 37. Balanced CD4/CD8 phenotypes were observed for clones contracting from day 15 to 85, whereas a bias towards CD4+ was observed for a second wave of clones expanding from day 15 to 37. Contracting CD4+ clones turned up mainly in the CM and EM memory subsets, whereas EMRA was where CD8+ clones were enriched.

Ficoll-Paque density gradient centrifugation was the method used to isolate PBMCs. The specimen was PBMCs or a T cell subset sorted from them (not recorded which). The chain is encoded by TRBV7-9 joined to TRBJ2-3; D gene: possibly TRBD1, on 6 matching bases. This TCR came from a man between 18 and 29 years old who had mild COVID-19 (a few samples of this study predate the infection). The sample titles of this study are shuffled in the database, so cell type and time point are left out; the donor was told from shared clones. The sequenced DNA: TGTGCCAGCAGTCCAGAGGGGGTTTGGGATACGCAGTATTTT. This is translated as CASSPEGVWDTQYF.